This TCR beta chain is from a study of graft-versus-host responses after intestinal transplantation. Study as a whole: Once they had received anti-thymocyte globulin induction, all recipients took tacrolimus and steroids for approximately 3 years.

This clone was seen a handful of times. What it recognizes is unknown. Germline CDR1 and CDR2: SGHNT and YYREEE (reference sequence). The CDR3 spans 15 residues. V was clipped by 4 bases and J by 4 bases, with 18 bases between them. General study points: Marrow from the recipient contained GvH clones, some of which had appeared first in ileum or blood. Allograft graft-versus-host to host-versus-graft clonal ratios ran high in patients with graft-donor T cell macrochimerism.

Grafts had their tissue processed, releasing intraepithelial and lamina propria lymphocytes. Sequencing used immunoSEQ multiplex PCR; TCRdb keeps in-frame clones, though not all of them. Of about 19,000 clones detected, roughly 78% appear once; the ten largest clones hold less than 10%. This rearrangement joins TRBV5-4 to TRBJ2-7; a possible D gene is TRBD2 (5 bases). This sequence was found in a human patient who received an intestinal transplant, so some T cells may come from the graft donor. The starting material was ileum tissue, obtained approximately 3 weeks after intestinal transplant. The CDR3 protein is CASSPGVGSAYEQYF. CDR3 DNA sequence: TGTGCCAGCAGCCCCGGGGTTGGGTCGGCTTACGAGCAGTACTTC.